Sequencing of this T cell receptor beta chain was carried out in a study of blood T cell repertoires in COVID-19. Study-level information: COVID-19 samples, acute and convalescent, were from the United States, Italy and Spain. The analysed material was cDNA or gDNA that came from T cells, B-cell-depleted T cells, or PBMCs.

CDR1 and CDR2 from the germline V gene are SGHDT and YYEEEE. The CDR3 runs to 15 residues. V shed 0 bases and J shed 6 bases, with 12 bases lying between them. Authors' data handling: Reference gene primer amplification yielded estimated nucleated cell counts. The table came from immunoSEQ multiplex PCR; TCRdb's copy has only in-frame clones and leaves some out. Clonal size and the V and J genes are those of that table, whereas D and trimming came from the DNA. Here the sample spans roughly 180,000 clones, 70% to 90% being singletons. The chain employs TRBV5-6 and TRBJ2-2; tentatively, D is TRBD1 (7 bases). Input material: peripheral blood. This TCR derives from a man aged 35 to 55 who had recovered from COVID-19. The CDR3 reads CASSLAGRGAGELFF. The CDR3 nucleotides read TGTGCCAGCAGCTTGGCCGGCAGGGGGGCCGGGGAGCTGTTTTTT.